What follows describes a single TCR beta chain. The table came from immunoSEQ multiplex PCR; TCRdb's copy has only in-frame clones and leaves some out. The repertoire holds 40,000 to 55,000 clones, with about 75% as singletons. The data stem from a study of control samples from healthy donors and cancer patients. The sequenced material came from formalin-fixed, paraffin-embedded tissue. The sequence came from a male donor with melanoma.

The CDR3 bases are TGTGCCAGCAGCTTGGGGGGACTATCCCAATACAATGAGCAGTTCTTC. Translating it yields CASSLGGLSQYNEQFF. This chain joins TRBV11-2 and TRBJ2-1; 7 bases match TRBD2. Germline CDR1 SGHAT, CDR2 FQNNGV. The V segment lost 3 bases and the J segment 4 bases; nucleotides outside the gene matches: 9. The CDR3 has 16 residues.